This T cell receptor (beta chain) emerged from a study of graft-versus-host responses after intestinal transplantation. The assay was immunoSEQ multiplex PCR, and TCRdb's table has in-frame clones only and misses some. The top ten clones hold approximately 0.32% of a sample with 85,000 to 90,000 clones, 91% of them seen once. On this clone: The target antigen is unknown.

This CDR3 comprises 20 residues. Losses at the gene ends were 1 base for V and 2 bases for J; bases not matched to a gene: 17. The germline gives CDR1 LGHNA, CDR2 YNFKEQ. The clonotype was recovered from a human donor who was the organ donor for an intestinal transplant. This specimen consisted of unstimulated CD4+ T cells sorted from spleen or lymph node cells, obtained before transplant. V usage is TRBV4-2 and J usage is TRBJ2-1; TRBD2 matches at 7 bases. CDR3 bases: TGTGCCAGCAGCCAAGTGGGTTCGAGCGGGGATATTAGGACCTACAATGAGCAGTTCTTC. Translated, it gives CASSQVGSSGDIRTYNEQFF.